Listed below are T cell receptor beta chains from one sample, sequenced in a study of read filtering for tumor transcriptome and immune sequencing. TCRdb called the reads again in MiXCR, with one record for every CDR3 protein. Here the sample spans over 90,000 distinct CDR3 sequences, under 25% being singletons. Material: a population of CD138-negative cells sorted from bone marrow. The receptors originated from a donor older than 35 with multiple myeloma. Each CDR3 is given without its conserved first and last residue. The order of the fields is V gene, J gene, CDR3 protein.

TRBV20-1,TRBJ2-3,SASRASGTGTDTQY
TRBV11-1,TRBJ2-1,ASTPWGVYNEQF
TRBV29-1,TRBJ1-2,SVGPNYGYT
TRBV29-1,TRBJ1-4,SVEVRANEKLF
TRBV18,TRBJ1-1,ASSPQGRTEAF
TRBV19,TRBJ1-5,ASSTGQGRELGNQPQH
TRBV24-1,TRBJ1-2,ATEGGSDGYT
TRBV5-5,TRBJ1-5,ASSTTGALNRPQH
TRBV20-1,TRBJ1-5,SARDPAGGNQPQH
TRBV5-1,TRBJ2-5,ASSGIGGQETQY
TRBV12-3/TRBV12-4,TRBJ2-6,ASRRQGNGANVLN
TRBV18,TRBJ1-4,ASSPRGGVANEKLF
TRBV28,TRBJ2-5,ASRPAPEETQY
TRBV6-2/TRBV6-3,TRBJ2-7,ASIDTRGISYEQY
TRBV3-1,TRBJ1-5,ASSQGPLGSPQH
TRBV10-3,TRBJ1-5,AISGDLNQPQH
TRBV6-6,TRBJ2-1,ASSSAGGNNEQF
TRBV5-1,TRBJ2-3,ASSLSVAQDTQY
TRBV30,TRBJ2-5,AWGDWPPKETQY
TRBV5-1,TRBJ2-2,ASKELLDTGELF
TRBV28,TRBJ2-2,ASSSLAGVYTGELF
TRBV7-9,TRBJ2-3,ATDQQGNTQY
TRBV7-2,TRBJ2-5,ASSLGIAGPPNPETQY
TRBV20-1,TRBJ1-5,SARTINSNQPQH
TRBV7-9,TRBJ2-3,AGSLSADTRY
TRBV7-2,TRBJ2-1,ASSIRAYNEQF
TRBV29-1,TRBJ2-3,SVELTGQGTDTQY
TRBV5-1,TRBJ2-3,ASHKPSGGTATQY
TRBV10-3,TRBJ2-1,AISETGNYNEQF
TRBV30,TRBJ1-4,AWSAPEPGQPF
TRBV10-2,TRBJ2-3,ASREGVQRLNTQY
TRBV7-9,TRBJ1-4,ASRLDGTTNEKLF
TRBV28,TRBJ1-2,ASSNSDRGRGHYGYT
TRBV5-1,TRBJ2-5,ASSAGTGGRETQY
TRBV11-3,TRBJ2-2,ASSLDPTRGELF
TRBV5-1,TRBJ2-2,ASSLDGPPNTGELF
TRBV2,TRBJ2-1,ASRADRVVGNKQF
TRBV7-9,TRBJ2-6,VSSLQESGANVLT
TRBV2,TRBJ2-2,ASSPGTGELF
TRBV20-1,TRBJ2-1,SVKGYHEQF
TRBV2,TRBJ2-1,ASSGVGVGYNEQF
TRBV27,TRBJ2-1,ASGLVAGGFNEQS
TRBV7-2,TRBJ2-1,ASSLPANEQF
TRBV6-1,TRBJ1-5,ASEGGGQPQH
TRBV5-1,TRBJ2-1,ASSQIPAAEQF
TRBV29-1,TRBJ2-2,SVEDPTFRELF
TRBV29-1,TRBJ2-1,SVAPRQRGHNEQF
TRBV20-1,TRBJ1-1,SARQPGSGAS
TRBV29-1,TRBJ1-2,SVEDRGQNYGYT
TRBV28,TRBJ2-1,ASSRKSYNEQF
TRBV9,TRBJ2-1,ASSASFKRGGFNEQF
TRBV18,TRBJ2-7,ASSGTSSEQY
TRBV2,TRBJ2-2,ASSVYRPTGELC
TRBV20-1,TRBJ2-3,SLEGGVGTDTQY